A selection of T cell receptor beta chains follows, all from one sample in a study of cytomegalovirus exposure and HLA in healthy donors. Assay used: immunoSEQ multiplex PCR; TCRdb lists only in-frame clones, some missing. The data contain roughly 200,000 clones, about four fifths of them seen just once; the ten biggest clones take up 1.5%. Sequencing was done on a sample of PBMCs. The origin of the receptors is a girl aged 10-17 years in good health and CMV-seropositive. CDR3s include the opening cysteine and the closing phenylalanine or tryptophan. Each record gives: CDR3 DNA, CDR3 protein, J gene, V gene, D gene, clone size. D genes are given only for firm matches. The listing skips clone size in some rows; elsewhere it reads once, few, many or a size class.

cdr3_nt: TGTGCCAGCAGCTGGCGAAGGCAGGGTCGGTGTTACGAGCAGTACTTC
cdr3_aa: CASSWRRQGRCYEQYF
j_call: TRBJ2-7
v_call: TRBV9
d_call: .
clone_size: .

cdr3_nt: TGTGCCAGCAGTCGCCTATCCGGCAGGGTTCACGAGCAGTACTTC
cdr3_aa: CASSRLSGRVHEQYF
j_call: TRBJ2-7
v_call: TRBV11-2
d_call: .
clone_size: .

cdr3_nt: TGTGCCAGCAGTAGCGGTGGGGAACTCTACGAGCAGTACTTC
cdr3_aa: CASSSGGELYEQYF
j_call: TRBJ2-7
v_call: TRBV21-1
d_call: .
clone_size: .

cdr3_nt: TGTGCCAGCAGACCTGCCGGGGTGTTTTCACCCCTCCACTTT
cdr3_aa: CASRPAGVFSPLHF
j_call: TRBJ1-6
v_call: TRBV27
d_call: .
clone_size: .

cdr3_nt: TGTGCCAGCCGAGATACGGGGGTAGAGACCCAGTACTTC
cdr3_aa: CASRDTGVETQYF
j_call: TRBJ2-5
v_call: TRBV27
d_call: .
clone_size: .

cdr3_nt: TGTGCCTGGACAGGCGGACAGGGGGCACCAGATACGCAGTATTTT
cdr3_aa: CAWTGGQGAPDTQYF
j_call: TRBJ2-3
v_call: TRBV30
d_call: TRBD1
clone_size: .

cdr3_nt: TGTGCCAGCAGCCTCGCTGGACGGGAACAAGAGACCCAGTACTTC
cdr3_aa: CASSLAGREQETQYF
j_call: TRBJ2-5
v_call: TRBV7-7
d_call: .
clone_size: .

cdr3_nt: TGTGCCAGCAGCTCAATGACCGGGGACAGGGTGGCCAAAAACATTCAGTACTTC
cdr3_aa: CASSSMTGDRVAKNIQYF
j_call: TRBJ2-4
v_call: TRBV7-2
d_call: TRBD1
clone_size: .

cdr3_nt: TGTGCCAGCAGTCCCGGGACACACTACGAGCAGTACTTC
cdr3_aa: CASSPGTHYEQYF
j_call: TRBJ2-7
v_call: TRBV6-5
d_call: .
clone_size: .

cdr3_nt: TGTGCCAGCAGTTACTCGAGACAGGGGGGTGGAAACACCATATATTTT
cdr3_aa: CASSYSRQGGGNTIYF
j_call: TRBJ1-3
v_call: TRBV6-5
d_call: TRBD1
clone_size: .

cdr3_nt: TGCGCCAGCAGCCGCGCGGAGGGGTACTATGGCTACACCTTC
cdr3_aa: CASSRAEGYYGYTF
j_call: TRBJ1-2
v_call: TRBV5-1
d_call: .
clone_size: .

cdr3_nt: TGCGCCAGCAGCCAAGAGGGGCGTCAGCCCCAGCATTTT
cdr3_aa: CASSQEGRQPQHF
j_call: TRBJ1-5
v_call: TRBV4-1
d_call: .
clone_size: .

cdr3_nt: TGTGCCAGTAGTCCTCAAATACAGGGTTGGCAGCCCCAGCATTTT
cdr3_aa: CASSPQIQGWQPQHF
j_call: TRBJ1-5
v_call: TRBV19
d_call: .
clone_size: .

cdr3_nt: TGTGCCAGCAGCTTGGGGGTAGCGGGGGGGACCAGCACAGATACGCAGTATTTT
cdr3_aa: CASSLGVAGGTSTDTQYF
j_call: TRBJ2-3
v_call: TRBV5-5
d_call: TRBD2
clone_size: .

cdr3_nt: TGTGCCACCAGCAGCCCTGGGGGGGTCAATGAGCAGTTCTTC
cdr3_aa: CATSSPGGVNEQFF
j_call: TRBJ2-1
v_call: TRBV15
d_call: TRBD2
clone_size: .

cdr3_nt: TGTGCCAGCAGCCAAAGGGTAGGGGATGGCTACACCTTC
cdr3_aa: CASSQRVGDGYTF
j_call: TRBJ1-2
v_call: TRBV14
d_call: .
clone_size: .

cdr3_nt: TGTGCCAGCAGCTTGGGACTAGCGGACCAAGAGACCCAGTACTTC
cdr3_aa: CASSLGLADQETQYF
j_call: TRBJ2-5
v_call: TRBV5-4
d_call: TRBD2
clone_size: once

cdr3_nt: TGTGCCAGCACCGACCCGACAGGAATGAACACTGAAGCTTTCTTT
cdr3_aa: CASTDPTGMNTEAFF
j_call: TRBJ1-1
v_call: TRBV2
d_call: .
clone_size: .